The 32 T cell receptor beta chains below all came from one sample that was sequenced in a study of spatial heterogeneity in lung cancer. Using its own MiXCR run on the 5' RACE reads, TCRdb lists one record per CDR3 protein. The sample includes about 85,000 distinct CDR3 sequences, 15% to 25% of them seen just once. The time point here: sample taken at primary tumor resection. The study sequenced unsorted whole RNA from tumor, nontumor lung or frozen PBMC. The sequencing used PBMCs, collected at surgery. All receptors derive from a male donor with early-stage non-small cell lung cancer.

The rearrangement uses TRBV7-2 and TRBJ2-4; D perhaps matches TRBD2 (6 bases). Trimming took 5 bases from V and 0 from J, leaving 17 bases between them. Germline V gene sequence: CDR1 SGHTA, CDR2 FQGNSA. This CDR3 is 17 amino acids long. CDR3 residues: CASSLNGGPRAKNIQYF. In DNA form, the CDR3 reads TGTGCCAGCAGCCTCAACGGGGGTCCCAGAGCCAAAAACATTCAGTACTTC.

The chain uses TRBV6-2 or TRBV6-3 and TRBJ1-1; a possible D gene is TRBD1 (5 bases). With 5 bases removed from V and 3 bases from J, the gap between germline ends came to 13 bases. The CDR3 covers 14 residues. CDR1 MNHEY and CDR2 SVGEGT come from the germline V gene. CDR3 in DNA: TGTGCCAGCAGTCCCGGCCTAGGGGACACTGAAGCTTTCTTT. Its protein product is CASSPGLGDTEAFF.

The chain combines TRBV7-2 with TRBJ1-1; 10 bases match TRBD1. This CDR3 has 14 amino acids. The germline V gene has CDR1 SGHTA and CDR2 FQGNSA. With 5 bases clipped from V and 3 bases from J, the junction kept 3 bases outside the gene matches. The CDR3 reads CASSRQGADTEAFF. CDR3 nucleotides: TGTGCCAGCAGCAGACAGGGGGCAGACACTGAAGCTTTCTTT.

This clonotype showed up just a few times. The chain recombines TRBV7-8 with TRBJ2-7; 9 nucleotides align to TRBD2. CDR3 length: 14 amino acids. CDR1 and CDR2 from the germline V gene are SGHVS and FQNEAQ. V was clipped by 4 bases and J by 2 bases; unmatched bases: 3. CDR3 sequence reads: CASSSLAGPYEQYF. CDR3 nucleotide sequence: TGTGCCAGCAGCTCACTAGCGGGCCCCTACGAGCAGTACTTC.

This clonotype was counted a few times. The rearrangement links TRBV18 to TRBJ2-1, with 11 bases that match TRBD2. Germline V gives CDR1 KGHSH, CDR2 LQKENI. The CDR3 length is 16 residues. Trimming cost V 0 bases and J 7 bases; bases outside gene matches: 5. Here the CDR3 DNA reads TGTGCCAGCTCACCACCGGTTCTAGCGGGGGGAAATGAGCAGTTCTTC. This gives the protein CASSPPVLAGGNEQFF.

This clonotype has more than one count but fewer than ten. The V gene is TRBV7-9, the J gene TRBJ1-4; D unclear. The ends were cut back, 4 bases at V and 11 bases at J, with 20 bases in the middle. The CDR3 is 15 amino acids. Germline V gene sequence: CDR1 SEHNR, CDR2 FQNEAQ (reference sequence). The CDR3 DNA reads as TGTGCCAGCAGCTCGGAACAACGGGAGCCGCGGAAACTGTTTTTT. This codes for CASSSEQREPRKLFF.

The rearrangement links TRBV28 to TRBJ1-1; 11 bases are shared with TRBD1. The J segment lost 3 bases and the V segment lost 4 bases, leaving 13 bases of the junction unmatched. The CDR3 spans 18 residues. Germline loops: CDR1 MDHEN, CDR2 SYDVKM. The CDR3 loop reads CASSSTGQGAREDTEAFF. In DNA form, the CDR3 reads TGTGCCAGCAGTTCTACCGGACAGGGGGCGCGAGAGGACACTGAAGCTTTCTTT.

This clonotype turned up a few times. The chain carries TRBV18 and TRBJ1-5; the D gene is possibly TRBD1 (5 bases). V was cut by 4 bases and J by 5 bases, with 12 bases left in between. CDR3 length equals 14 residues. The germline gives CDR1 KGHSH, CDR2 LQKENI. In DNA form, the CDR3 reads TGTGCCAGCTCACTCACCCCCAGGGATCAGCCCCAGCATTTT. Translated: CASSLTPRDQPQHF.

This clonotype showed up just a few times. J is TRBJ2-1 and V is TRBV7-2; no firm D call. Germline CDR1 is SGHTA and CDR2 is FQGNSA. This CDR3 has 13 amino acids. Trimming took off 5 bases at V and 6 bases at J, with 11 bases between the two ends. CDR3 sequence: CASSPRVPNEQFF. The CDR3 region has the DNA TGTGCCAGCAGCCCCCGGGTCCCCAATGAGCAGTTCTTC.

The V and J genes are TRBV27 and TRBJ1-5; D ambiguous. This CDR3 has 15 residues. Germline-derived CDR1 and CDR2 are MNHEY and SMNVEV (reference sequence). The V gene lost 6 bases and the J gene lost 0 bases, with 12 bases spanning the gap. CDR3 in DNA: TGTGCCAGCAGCTACTTGTACCCTAGCAATCAGCCCCAGCATTTT. Translated: CASSYLYPSNQPQHF.

This clonotype was found a few times. The genes are TRBV5-6 and TRBJ2-5; D is unresolved. Looked up from germline, CDR1 is SGHDT and CDR2 is YYEEEE. Between the trimmed V and J ends, which lost 0 bases and 0 bases, there was a span of 9 bases. The CDR3 runs 15 residues. This chain's CDR3 is CASSLEARYQETQYF. CDR3 in DNA: TGTGCCAGCAGCTTGGAGGCGAGGTACCAAGAGACCCAGTACTTC. The full variable domain, its missing parts supplied by reference TRBV5-6 and TRBJ2-5, is DAGVTQSPTHLIKTRGQQVTLRCSPKSGHDTVSWYQQALGQGPQFIFQYYEEEERQRGNFPDRFSGHQFPNYSSELNVNALLLGDSALYLCASSLEARYQETQYFGPGTRLLVL.

J is TRBJ2-3 and V is TRBV6-6, with a tentative D call TRBD2 (5 bases). CDR3 length: 13 residues. CDR1 MNHNY and CDR2 SVGAGI come from the germline V gene (reference sequence). V was shortened by 10 bases and J by 1 base, with 12 bases between the two germline ends. Written as DNA, the CDR3 is TGTGCCACCCGGGGTAGCGGCACAGATACGCAGTATTTT. Its protein is CATRGSGTDTQYF.

This chain uses TRBV7-9 with TRBJ1-1, with 7 bases aligning to TRBD1. Germline V lookup: CDR1 SEHNR, CDR2 FQNEAQ (reference sequence). The CDR3 contains 14 residues. Trimming at V came to 5 bases and at J to 4 bases, leaving 7 bases not matched to a gene. The CDR3 sequence: CASSPGTASTEAFF. DNA for the CDR3: TGTGCCAGCAGCCCCGGGACAGCAAGCACTGAAGCTTTCTTT.

This clonotype has a handful of counts. V and J are TRBV3-1 and TRBJ1-1; D gene ambiguous. This CDR3 contains 13 residues. Trimming stripped 1 base from V and 11 bases from J, with 14 bases between. Germline V lookup: CDR1 LGHDT, CDR2 YNNKEL (reference sequence). The CDR3 sequence: CASSQGFAHWAFF. The CDR3 nucleotides are TGTGCCAGCAGCCAAGGTTTCGCACATTGGGCTTTCTTT. Looking up the rest from reference TRBV3-1 and TRBJ1-1 gives the full variable domain: DTAVSQTPKYLVTQMGNDKSIKCEQNLGHDTMYWYKQDSKKFLKIMFSYNNKELIINETVPNRFSPKSPDKAHLNLHINSLELGDSAVYFCASSQGFAHWAFFGQGTRLTVV.

The sample holds a few counts of this clonotype. V gene TRBV7-2 combines with J gene TRBJ1-3, with D possibly being TRBD1 (6 bases). The ends were cut back, 5 bases at V and 0 bases at J, with 14 bases in the middle. The CDR3 has 16 residues. Germline V gene lookup returns CDR1 SGHTA and CDR2 FQGNSA. The CDR3 coding sequence is TGTGCCAGCAGCCTGAGACAGGCGAACTCTGGAAACACCATATATTTT. Translating gives CASSLRQANSGNTIYF.

This clonotype showed up just a few times. This chain uses TRBV2 with TRBJ1-5; D is unclear. The germline V gene has CDR1 SNHLY and CDR2 FYNNEI. The CDR3 runs 14 residues. V shed 3 bases and J shed 4 bases, with 10 bases lying between them. The DNA for the CDR3 is TGTGCCAGCAGTGACAGCGATCCAAATCAGCCCCAGCATTTT. It specifies CASSDSDPNQPQHF.

This clonotype was counted at least ten times. This sequence joins TRBV5-1 and TRBJ2-3, with no clear D. The CDR3 length is 13 residues. Germline CDR1 is SGHRS and CDR2 is YFSETQ. The V end was cut by 4 bases, the J end by 1 base, with 7 bases between. This CDR3 reads CASSRQGTDTQYF. In DNA form, the CDR3 reads TGCGCCAGCAGCCGGCAGGGCACAGATACGCAGTATTTT.

This clonotype showed up many times. The chain couples TRBV12-3 or TRBV12-4 to TRBJ1-1; maybe TRBD1 (6 bases). Trimming removed 2 bases at V and 4 bases at J, with 20 bases between. CDR3 length equals 17 residues. This CDR3 reads CASSLRFIGGLGTEAFF. CDR3 DNA: TGTGCCAGCAGTTTAAGGTTCATCGGGGGCTTGGGCACTGAAGCTTTCTTT.

The chain combines TRBV6-1 with TRBJ2-6; D call uncertain. Germline V gives CDR1 MNHNS, CDR2 SASEGT. This CDR3 spans 13 amino acids. V was shortened by 2 bases and J by 1 base, with 0 bases between the two germline ends. CDR3 DNA sequence: TGTGCCAGCAGTGAATCTGGGGCCAACGTCCTGACTTTC. Translating it yields CASSESGANVLTF.

This clonotype has more than one count but fewer than ten. This chain joins TRBV7-2 and TRBJ2-7; the D is unclear. The CDR3 has 11 amino acids. Germline-derived CDR1 and CDR2 are SGHTA and FQGNSA. V was pared by 3 bases and J by 0 bases, with 0 bases between. The CDR3 protein is CASSFSYEQYF. In DNA, the CDR3 is TGTGCCAGCAGCTTCTCCTACGAGCAGTACTTC.

There are a few counts of this clonotype. This chain uses TRBV29-1 with TRBJ2-7; 9 nucleotides agree with TRBD1. J lost 2 bases, V lost 7 bases, and 6 bases had no gene match. CDR3 length equals 13 residues. Germline CDR1 is SQVTM and CDR2 is ANQGSEA. The CDR3 DNA is TGCAGCGGCGGGACAGGGACTACCTACGAGCAGTACTTC. This translates into CSGGTGTTYEQYF.

To note about this clonotype: This may arise from a read error, as a much more abundant clone is one base away. The chain uses TRBV25-1 and TRBJ2-2, with 9 bases lining up with TRBD1. CDR1 is MGHDK and CDR2 is SYGVNS in the germline V gene. Germline trimming cut 3 bases from V and 7 bases from J; bases unmatched to any gene: 9. There are 16 residues in the CDR3. In DNA form, the CDR3 reads TGTGCCAGCAGTGACCTCGGGACAGGGAAGGTCGGGGAGCTGTTTTTT. Translation gives CASSDLGTGKVGELFF.

V and J are TRBV25-1 and TRBJ2-2; D not resolved. Trimming cost V 0 bases and J 5 bases, with 10 bases left between them. The CDR3 spans 15 residues. Germline V gives CDR1 MGHDK, CDR2 SYGVNS. CDR3 protein: CASSEYGRMTGELFF. CDR3 DNA: TGTGCCAGCAGTGAATATGGCCGGATGACCGGGGAGCTGTTTTTT.

The chain links TRBV28 to TRBJ2-7, with 7 positions matching TRBD2. Germline CDR1 and CDR2: MDHEN and SYDVKM. J was trimmed by 0 bases and V by 6 bases; bases with no gene match: 11. The CDR3 covers 16 residues. CDR3 coding DNA: TGTGCCAGCAGATCCGGGGGAGCGGGGTTCTCCTACGAGCAGTACTTC. It codes for CASRSGGAGFSYEQYF.

The rearrangement links TRBV6-5 to TRBJ2-7; perhaps TRBD1 as D (6 bases). This CDR3 comprises 12 residues. V was pared by 5 bases and J by 12 bases, with 17 bases between. CDR1 is MNHEY, CDR2 SVGAGI, per germline. The chain's CDR3 is CASSRSQGFLYF. The CDR3 nucleotides are TGTGCCAGCAGTCGTTCCCAGGGGTTCCTGTACTTC.

The chain uses TRBV6-4 and TRBJ1-1; the match to TRBD1 covers 7 bases. J lost 2 bases, V lost 5 bases, and 8 bases had no gene match. Germline V gene lookup returns CDR1 MRHNA and CDR2 SNTAGT. The CDR3 loop spans 15 amino acids. The CDR3 DNA reads as TGTGCCAGCAGTTCCACAGGGGCGAGCAACACTGAAGCTTTCTTT. As protein: CASSSTGASNTEAFF.

This clonotype was seen only a few times. The rearrangement uses TRBV24-1 and TRBJ2-3; 10 bases map to TRBD2. Germline V gene data show CDR1 as KGHDR and CDR2 as SFDVKD. There are 14 residues in the CDR3. V gave up 7 bases and J gave up 1 base; unmatched junction bases: 1. The CDR3: CATSTSGGTDTQYF. The DNA for the CDR3 is TGTGCCACCAGCACTAGCGGGGGCACAGATACGCAGTATTTT.

This clonotype was seen only a few times. Written as DNA, the CDR3 is TGTGCCAGCAGCGACGGGGTCACAGATACGCAGTATTTT. Its translation is CASSDGVTDTQYF. This chain links TRBV9 with TRBJ2-3; tentatively, D is TRBD2 (5 bases). The CDR3 runs 13 residues. Deletions cut 3 bases from V and 2 bases from J, with 7 bases between. Germline CDR1 is SGDLS and CDR2 is YYNGEE.

This clonotype was seen many times. The V gene is TRBV29-1, the J gene TRBJ2-7; unclear D gene. The germline V and J ends were trimmed by 8 bases and 0 bases, with 11 bases remaining between them. In germline, CDR1 is SQVTM, CDR2 ANQGSEA. The CDR3 runs to 12 residues. CDR3 sequence (DNA): TGCAGCCCGGTTGCAGCCTCCTACGAGCAGTACTTC. Translated, it gives CSPVAASYEQYF.

In its sample, this clonotype was seen many times. V is TRBV20-1 and J is TRBJ2-1; the D gene is possibly TRBD1 (6 bases). This CDR3 contains 15 residues. Germline-derived CDR1 and CDR2 are DFQATT and SNEGSKA (reference sequence). Trimming removed 0 bases at V and 2 bases at J, with 11 bases between. The CDR3 DNA reads as TGCAGTGCTAGAGATCCCGGACAGACCTACAATGAGCAGTTCTTC. Protein product: CSARDPGQTYNEQFF.

The CDR3 nucleotides read TGTGCCAGCAGTTCCGATATCCGGGCGGGTGAAAAACTGTTTTTT. Translated: CASSSDIRAGEKLFF. This sequence joins TRBV6-5 and TRBJ1-4, with D unresolved. The CDR3 loop spans 15 amino acids. Per germline, CDR1 MNHEY and CDR2 SVGAGI. V was cut by 4 bases and J by 7 bases, with 16 bases left in between.

The chain joins TRBV19 to TRBJ2-2, with D unclear. Germline V CDR1 and CDR2: LNHDA, SQIVND (reference sequence). Between the trimmed V and J ends, which lost 2 bases and 7 bases, there was a span of 8 bases. The CDR3 is 13 amino acids. CDR3 in amino acids: CASSIIASGELFF. CDR3 DNA: TGTGCCAGTAGTATAATAGCTAGCGGGGAGCTGTTTTTT.